This T cell receptor beta chain is from a study of cytomegalovirus exposure and HLA in healthy donors. Study-level information: Around 77% of roughly 430 genotyped donors fell in the Caucasian-associated ancestry cluster. Study-level results: Judged likely to be a sequencing artifact was a cluster of highly shared sequence variants.

The CDR3 runs to 16 residues. V gave up 6 bases and J gave up 5 bases; unmatched junction bases: 9. Looked up from germline, CDR1 is SGHTA and CDR2 is FQGNSA. A multiplex PCR was run with 60 Vbeta primers and 13 Jbeta primers. Clones were read by immunoSEQ multiplex PCR, and TCRdb kept only the in-frame ones, dropping some. The sample carries about 110,000 clones, 76% recorded once. Concerning this clone: The target antigen is unknown.

Sequencing was carried out using PBMCs. This receptor was taken from a man younger than 40 in good health and CMV-seropositive. The genes are TRBV7-2 and TRBJ2-7; 14 nucleotides agree with TRBD2. The DNA of the CDR3 is TGTGCCAGCAGTATCCCGGGACTAGCGGGGGAGGACGAGCAGTACTTC. As protein: CASSIPGLAGEDEQYF.